These 26 T cell receptor beta chains were all obtained from the same sample, sequenced in a study of identical twins. Each CDR3 protein gets one entry after TCRdb re-called the 5' RACE reads with MiXCR. The sample lists 1.5 million or so distinct CDR3 sequences, less than 35% occurring once. Sequenced sample: cord blood. The receptors here all came from a newborn girl in good health.

CDR3 DNA: TGTGCCATCAGTGCGATAACCGGGACTACCGGGGAGCTGTTTTTT. Protein sequence: CAISAITGTTGELFF. The chain is built from TRBV10-3 and TRBJ2-2; D may be TRBD2 (6 bases). V was clipped by 4 bases and J by 5 bases, with 14 bases between them. Germline V CDR1 and CDR2: ENHRY, SYGVKD. The CDR3 totals 15 residues.

This clonotype was observed a handful of times. This chain joins TRBV29-1 and TRBJ2-2, with 8 bases fitting TRBD2. This CDR3 contains 14 residues. V lost 6 bases, J lost 3 bases, and 6 bases stayed unmatched. Germline V lookup: CDR1 SQVTM, CDR2 ANQGSEA. CDR3 region: CSVDGLAHTGELFF. In DNA form, the CDR3 reads TGCAGCGTGGACGGACTAGCCCACACCGGGGAGCTGTTTTTT.

Comments on this clonotype: A much larger clone sits a single nucleotide away, making a read error possible. The chain links TRBV29-1 to TRBJ1-2, with D uncertain. Deletions cut 4 bases from V and 5 bases from J, with 14 bases between. Germline-derived CDR1 and CDR2 are SQVTM and ANQGSEA. The CDR3 loop spans 13 amino acids. The CDR3 DNA sequence: TGCAGCGTTGGGAGGAAGGCAGCTTATGGCTACACCTTC. This encodes CSVGRKAAYGYTF.

This clonotype was observed a single time. The rearrangement links TRBV19 to TRBJ1-1; the D gene is possibly TRBD1 (5 bases). The CDR3 is made up of 15 amino acids. V was shortened by 1 base and J by 0 bases, with 9 bases between the two germline ends. The germline V gene encodes CDR1 LNHDA and CDR2 SQIVND (reference sequence). This CDR3 reads CASSIGGSMNTEAFF. The CDR3 DNA reads TGTGCCAGTAGTATAGGGGGCTCCATGAACACTGAAGCTTTCTTT.

The V gene is TRBV7-9, the J gene TRBJ2-2; 11 nucleotides match TRBD1. The CDR3 spans 20 residues. V was pared by 0 bases and J by 5 bases, with 14 bases of the junction left unmatched. Germline V gene sequence: CDR1 SEHNR, CDR2 FQNEAQ (reference sequence). The CDR3: CASSLAPGQGVMGKTGELFF. The CDR3 DNA reads TGTGCCAGCAGCTTAGCCCCGGGACAGGGGGTAATGGGAAAAACCGGGGAGCTGTTTTTT.

This clonotype was recorded a few times. The chain joins TRBV5-1 to TRBJ1-2; TRBD1 matches 8 bases. The CDR3 length is 15 residues. After removal of 4 bases from V and 4 bases from J, the junction contained 9 bases not matched to a gene. Germline V gene lookup returns CDR1 SGHRS and CDR2 YFSETQ. This CDR3 is CASSAPTGASYGYTF. CDR3 in DNA: TGCGCCAGCAGCGCGCCGACAGGGGCTAGCTATGGCTACACCTTC. The full variable domain, its missing parts supplied by reference TRBV5-1 and TRBJ1-2, is KAGVTQTPRYLIKTRGQQVTLSCSPISGHRSVSWYQQTPGQGLQFLFEYFSETQRNKGNFPGRFSGRQFSNSRSEMNVSTLELGDSALYLCASSAPTGASYGYTFGSGTRLTVV.

This clonotype was seen at least ten times. This rearrangement joins TRBV25-1 to TRBJ2-1; unclear D gene. V was cut by 4 bases and J by 2 bases, with 6 bases left in between. Germline V gene sequence: CDR1 MGHDK, CDR2 SYGVNS. This CDR3 spans 13 amino acids. The CDR3 DNA reads as TGTGCCAGCAGTGTGGTTACCTACAATGAGCAGTTCTTC. As protein: CASSVVTYNEQFF.

In DNA, the CDR3 is TGCAGCGTTGAAGTATGGACAACGGTCAATGGCTACACCTTC. Translated: CSVEVWTTVNGYTF. The chain has TRBV29-1 and TRBJ1-2; TRBD1 is a possible D gene (5 bases). The CDR3 consists of 14 residues. Germline V gene sequence: CDR1 SQVTM, CDR2 ANQGSEA. Between the trimmed V and J ends, which lost 1 base and 6 bases, there was a span of 15 bases. The whole variable domain, remainder taken from reference TRBV29-1 and TRBJ1-2, is SAVISQKPSRDICQRGTSLTIQCQVDSQVTMMFWYRQQPGQSLTLIATANQGSEATYESGFVIDKFPISRPNLTFSTLTVSNMSPEDSSIYLCSVEVWTTVNGYTFGSGTRLTVV.

The gene calls are TRBV5-5 and TRBJ2-6, with 9 bases aligning to TRBD1. V was clipped by 3 bases and J by 0 bases; unmatched bases: 4. Germline lookup yields CDR1 SGHKS and CDR2 YYEKEE (reference sequence). The CDR3 runs 17 residues. The CDR3 DNA reads TGTGCCAGCAGCTCGGGACAGGGTTTCTCTGGGGCCAACGTCCTGACTTTC. This encodes CASSSGQGFSGANVLTF. Variable domain in full (rest from reference TRBV5-5 and TRBJ2-6): DAGVTQSPTHLIKTRGQQVTLRCSPISGHKSVSWYQQVLGQGPQFIFQYYEKEERGRGNFPDRFSARQFPNYSSELNVNALLLGDSALYLCASSSGQGFSGANVLTFGAGSRLTVL.

The chain carries TRBV3-1 and TRBJ1-2, with D unresolved. The CDR3 length is 16 residues. Between the trimmed V and J ends, which lost 1 base and 6 bases, there was a span of 18 bases. CDR1 and CDR2 from the germline V gene are LGHDT and YNNKEL (reference sequence). The CDR3 DNA follows: TGTGCCAGCAGCCAAGCCCCCGCCAACATGGTCAATGGCTACACCTTC. Protein: CASSQAPANMVNGYTF.

This clonotype was seen at least ten times. This may be a read error, as it is one base from a much larger clone. The CDR3 spells CASSRENYGYTF. The CDR3 DNA reads TGTGCCAGCAGCCGGGAAAACTATGGCTACACCTTC. The chain couples TRBV3-1 to TRBJ1-2; D remains unclear. Trimming cost V 4 bases and J 2 bases, with 5 bases left between them. Germline V gene data show CDR1 as LGHDT and CDR2 as YNNKEL (reference sequence). There are 12 residues in the CDR3.

In its sample, this clonotype was seen a few times. The chain has TRBV28 and TRBJ2-7; D perhaps matches TRBD1 (6 bases). Germline V gene sequence: CDR1 MDHEN, CDR2 SYDVKM. V gave up 7 bases and J gave up 4 bases, with 11 bases separating them. The CDR3 covers 12 residues. CDR3 coding DNA: TGTGCCAGCAACTATCAGGGGTACGAGCAGTACTTC. As protein: CASNYQGYEQYF.

The chain links TRBV6-5 to TRBJ1-2; D is possibly TRBD1 (6 bases). The CDR3 extends over 13 amino acids. Germline V CDR1 and CDR2: MNHEY, SVGAGI. The V end was cut by 8 bases, the J end by 6 bases, with 16 bases between. The CDR3 spells CASGGAGIDGYTF. The CDR3 DNA reads as TGTGCCAGCGGGGGCGCGGGGATTGATGGCTACACCTTC.

In its sample, this clonotype was seen a few times. The V call is TRBV12-3 or TRBV12-4, the J call TRBJ2-1, with 7 bases matching TRBD2. CDR3 length: 16 amino acids. The V segment lost 2 bases and the J segment 4 bases; nucleotides outside the gene matches: 8. CDR3 region: CASSLRPSGPYNEQFF. CDR3 in DNA: TGTGCCAGCAGTTTAAGGCCTAGCGGACCTTACAATGAGCAGTTCTTC.

V and J are TRBV5-1 and TRBJ1-1; D gene unclear. V lost 4 bases and J lost 5, with 9 bases in between. Germline V gene data show CDR1 as SGHRS and CDR2 as YFSETQ. The CDR3 is 12 amino acids. CDR3 sequence: CASSVGQTEAFF. CDR3 sequence (DNA): TGCGCCAGCAGCGTCGGCCAGACTGAAGCTTTCTTT.

The rearrangement links TRBV7-2 to TRBJ2-3; D is unclear. The ends were cut back, 4 bases at V and 1 base at J, with 15 bases in the middle. Germline V CDR1 and CDR2: SGHTA, FQGNSA. The CDR3 loop spans 16 amino acids. The CDR3 region has the DNA TGTGCCAGCAGCTCCAAATTTAGCAGGCGCACAGATACGCAGTATTTT. Protein: CASSSKFSRRTDTQYF.

This clonotype has a count of ten or more. The rearrangement uses TRBV12-3 or TRBV12-4 and TRBJ2-1, with TRBD2 identical over 7 bases. The V and J ends lost 8 bases and 12 bases, in that order; junction bases with no gene match: 16. The CDR3 extends over 14 amino acids. The CDR3 loop reads CASVLESGTVGQFF. CDR3 coding DNA: TGTGCCAGCGTATTGGAGAGCGGGACTGTGGGGCAGTTCTTC.

The chain couples TRBV10-3 to TRBJ2-7; TRBD1 might be the D (5 bases). Germline V gene data show CDR1 as ENHRY and CDR2 as SYGVKD. V lost 4 bases to trimming and J lost 2 bases, with 9 bases between them. The CDR3 is 13 amino acids. The CDR3 region has the DNA TGTGCCATCAGTGTAGGGGTAACCTACGAGCAGTACTTC. Protein product: CAISVGVTYEQYF.

This clonotype was seen more than once but under ten times. In DNA, the CDR3 is TGCAGTGTCGCTCTCCTCTACGAGCAGTACTTC. Translating gives CSVALLYEQYF. This chain connects TRBV20-1 to TRBJ2-7; D gene unclear. Trimming removed 7 bases at V and 3 bases at J, with 10 bases between. This CDR3 has 11 residues. CDR1 is DFQATT, CDR2 SNEGSKA, per germline (reference sequence).

The chain joins TRBV20-1 to TRBJ2-1, with D possibly being TRBD2 (6 bases). Germline loops: CDR1 DFQATT, CDR2 SNEGSKA (reference sequence). Trimming removed 0 bases at V and 4 bases at J, with 13 bases between. This CDR3 contains 15 residues. The CDR3 DNA is TGCAGTGCTAGAGATGGGGTAGCGGCTTACAATGAGCAGTTCTTC. The encoded protein is CSARDGVAAYNEQFF.

This chain links TRBV9 with TRBJ2-1, with D possibly TRBD2 on 5 matching bases. Germline CDR1 is SGDLS and CDR2 is YYNGEE. CDR3 length equals 16 residues. Trimming removed 1 base at V and 4 bases at J, with 15 bases between. The CDR3 sequence is CASSVPPVGVYNEQFF. The CDR3 DNA follows: TGTGCCAGCAGCGTACCCCCAGTCGGGGTTTACAATGAGCAGTTCTTC. The full variable domain, with the rest looked up from reference TRBV9 and TRBJ2-1, is DSGVTQTPKHLITATGQRVTLRCSPRSGDLSVYWYQQSLDQGLQFLIQYYNGEERAKGNILERFSAQQFPDLHSELNLSSLELGDSALYFCASSVPPVGVYNEQFFGPGTRLTVL.

On this clonotype itself: It may be a read error: a sequence one base away is much more abundant. The chain has TRBV2 and TRBJ2-7, with 7 bases aligning to TRBD1. V shed 7 bases and J 0 bases; nucleotides not matched to a gene: 9. The CDR3 totals 15 residues. The germline V gene encodes CDR1 SNHLY and CDR2 FYNNEI. The CDR3 DNA follows: TGTGCCAGCACCACACAGGGGCGTAGCTCCTACGAGCAGTACTTC. Protein sequence: CASTTQGRSSYEQYF. The whole variable domain, filled in from reference TRBV2 and TRBJ2-7, reads EPEVTQTPSHQVTQMGQEVILRCVPISNHLYFYWYRQILGQKVEFLVSFYNNEISEKSEIFDDQFSVERPDGSNFTLKIRSTKLEDSAMYFCASTTQGRSSYEQYFGPGTRLTVT.

This clonotype has more than one count but fewer than ten. The J gene is TRBJ2-7, the V gene TRBV10-3; D is perhaps TRBD2 (6 bases). Trimming removed 2 bases at V and 10 bases at J, with 12 bases between. The germline CDR1 and CDR2 sequences are ENHRY and SYGVKD. This CDR3 spans 12 amino acids. CDR3 region: CAISEGGEQQYF. DNA of the CDR3: TGTGCCATCAGTGAGGGAGGGGAGCAACAGTACTTC.

A few counts support this clonotype. This chain joins TRBV20-1 and TRBJ2-1; TRBD2 matches at 12 bases. The CDR3 has 18 amino acids. Germline CDR1 and CDR2: DFQATT and SNEGSKA (reference sequence). V dropped 2 bases and J dropped 0; count of bases not matched to a gene: 8. CDR3 amino acids: CSARPLGLAGTSYNEQFF. The CDR3, as DNA: TGCAGTGCTAGACCCCTCGGACTAGCGGGGACCTCCTACAATGAGCAGTTCTTC.

V is TRBV2 and J is TRBJ2-5; 8 nucleotides match TRBD2. Germline CDR1 and CDR2: SNHLY and FYNNEI. The CDR3 covers 13 residues. The V and J ends lost 9 bases and 11 bases, in that order; junction bases with no gene match: 14. The CDR3 loop is CARGRGEYNEQYF. In DNA form, the CDR3 reads TGTGCCAGAGGGCGGGGGGAGTACAATGAGCAGTACTTC.

The V call is TRBV10-1, the J call TRBJ2-3, with a weak D call TRBD2 (6 bases). Germline V gene sequence: CDR1 WNHNN, CDR2 SYGVQD (reference sequence). Trimming pared 0 bases from V and 2 bases from J, leaving 12 bases between. The CDR3 extends over 16 amino acids. The CDR3 loop reads CASSESGLQVTDTQYF. The DNA of the CDR3 is TGCGCCAGCAGTGAGTCGGGACTCCAAGTCACAGATACGCAGTATTTT.